The 24 T cell receptor beta chains below come from one sample, sequenced in a study of shared clonotypes between healthy human individuals. Clones were read by immunoSEQ multiplex PCR, and TCRdb kept only the in-frame ones, dropping some. This table has hundreds of thousands of clones, 55% to 85% appearing once. Sequencing input: memory CD4+ T cells sorted from blood. The subset is: CD45RA-negative fraction. These receptors came from a woman aged 25-40 years in good health.

The chain couples TRBV19 to TRBJ2-2; 8 bases fit TRBD2. The CDR3 loop spans 15 amino acids. Trimming removed 7 bases from V and 5 bases from J; junction bases left unmatched: 9. The germline gives CDR1 LNHDA, CDR2 SQIVND (reference sequence). In DNA, the CDR3 is TGTGCCAGTAAGAGGGCGGGAGGAGGTACCGGGGAGCTGTTTTTT. Translation: CASKRAGGGTGELFF.

The V and J genes are TRBV29-1 and TRBJ2-3; 9 bases map to TRBD2. After removal of 5 bases from V and 2 bases from J, the junction contained 14 bases not matched to a gene. Germline CDR1 SQVTM, CDR2 ANQGSEA. The CDR3 is 17 amino acids. Here the CDR3 DNA reads TGCAGCGTTAGCCGCGGGGGGCTAGCGGGAAACACAGATACGCAGTATTTT. It encodes CSVSRGGLAGNTDTQYF.

The chain recombines TRBV7-3 with TRBJ1-5; D remains ambiguous. In germline, CDR1 is SGHTA, CDR2 FQGTGA. The CDR3 contains 13 residues. Between the trimmed V and J ends, which lost 5 bases and 5 bases, there was a span of 10 bases. The CDR3 spells CASSRQEYQPQHF. In DNA form, the CDR3 reads TGTGCCAGCAGCCGTCAGGAATATCAGCCCCAGCATTTT.

The CDR3 nucleotides read TGTGCCAGCAGCTTCGGGGAATCCACCTACGAGCAGTACTTC. Protein: CASSFGESTYEQYF. This chain uses TRBV7-9 with TRBJ2-7; the D gene is possibly TRBD2 (5 bases). This CDR3 contains 14 residues. The V end was cut by 3 bases, the J end by 2 bases, with 11 bases between. Germline CDR1 is SEHNR and CDR2 is FQNEAQ (reference sequence).

The chain carries TRBV28 and TRBJ1-5; TRBD1 aligns across 7 bases. The CDR3 totals 15 residues. Germline V gene lookup returns CDR1 MDHEN and CDR2 SYDVKM. Unmatched junction bases numbered 12, after V lost 6 bases and J lost 7 bases. The CDR3 spells CASSPQTGRFQPQHF. The CDR3 DNA sequence: TGTGCCAGCAGCCCCCAGACAGGGAGGTTCCAGCCCCAGCATTTT.

About this clone: A much larger clone lies a single base off, so this may be a read error. Within the sample, other DNA sequences also encode this same CDR3. The chain links TRBV6-6 to TRBJ2-3; D not certain. The CDR3 extends over 11 amino acids. Germline V gives CDR1 MNHNY, CDR2 SVGAGI (reference sequence). The V end was cut by 4 bases, the J end by 2 bases, with 1 base between. The CDR3 loop reads CASSSTDTQYF. The CDR3 bases are TGTGCCAGCAGTTCCACAGATACGCAGTATTTT.

The gene calls are TRBV7-9 and TRBJ2-3; D is perhaps TRBD1 (6 bases). The CDR3 is 15 amino acids. Germline CDR1 and CDR2: SEHNR and FQNEAQ (reference sequence). V was cut by 2 bases and J by 2 bases, with 11 bases left in between. Written as DNA, the CDR3 is TGTGCCAGCAGCTTAAGTGCAGGGGTCACAGATACGCAGTATTTT. Translating gives CASSLSAGVTDTQYF.

The CDR3 is CASSVQGGTEAFF. Here the CDR3 DNA reads TGTGCCAGCAGTGTTCAGGGCGGCACTGAAGCTTTCTTT. V usage is TRBV6-6 and J usage is TRBJ1-1; tentatively, D is TRBD1 (5 bases). Germline CDR1 is MNHNY and CDR2 is SVGAGI (reference sequence). This CDR3 is built from 13 residues. V shed 5 bases and J shed 4 bases, with 11 bases lying between them.

Only one count was recorded for this clone. V usage is TRBV5-1 and J usage is TRBJ2-1; 7 nucleotides agree with TRBD2. Germline values: CDR1 SGHRS, CDR2 YFSETQ. This CDR3 contains 14 residues. V was clipped by 6 bases and J by 4 bases; unmatched bases: 7. The CDR3 protein is CASTPGTTYNEQFF. CDR3 sequence (DNA): TGCGCCAGCACCCCGGGGACTACTTACAATGAGCAGTTCTTC.

The V gene is TRBV27, the J gene TRBJ1-4, with 11 bases aligning to TRBD1. The CDR3 length is 16 residues. Germline trimming cut 6 bases from V and 8 bases from J; bases unmatched to any gene: 11. Germline loops: CDR1 MNHEY, CDR2 SMNVEV (reference sequence). CDR3 protein: CASRSGTGGLWEKLFF. The CDR3 bases are TGTGCCAGCAGATCCGGGACAGGGGGTTTATGGGAAAAACTGTTTTTT. The full variable domain, rest sourced from reference TRBV27 and TRBJ1-4, is EAQVTQNPRYLITVTGKKLTVTCSQNMNHEYMSWYRQDPGLGLRQIYYSMNVEVTDKGDVPEGYKVSRKEKRNFPLILESPSPNQTSLYFCASRSGTGGLWEKLFFGSGTQLSVL.

The rearrangement links TRBV6-1 to TRBJ1-5, with 9 positions matching TRBD1. Trimming at V came to 6 bases and at J to 5 bases, leaving 5 bases not matched to a gene. The CDR3 is 14 residues long. Per germline, CDR1 MNHNS and CDR2 SASEGT. The CDR3 loop is CASRAGQGYQPQHF. The CDR3 DNA follows: TGTGCCAGCAGGGCCGGACAGGGGTATCAGCCCCAGCATTTT.

The chain joins TRBV10-1 to TRBJ1-4; TRBD1 is a possible D gene (6 bases). V lost 6 bases and J lost 8, with 10 bases in between. The germline CDR1 and CDR2 sequences are WNHNN and SYGVQD (reference sequence). There are 12 residues in the CDR3. The CDR3 sequence is CASRGQGEKLFF. The DNA for the CDR3 is TGCGCCAGCAGGGGGCAGGGGGAAAAACTGTTTTTT.

This chain uses TRBV28 with TRBJ2-4, with 8 positions matching TRBD2. The length of the CDR3 is 15 residues. CDR1 and CDR2 (germline): MDHEN, SYDVKM. V trimming: 6 bases; J trimming: 4 bases; junction bases outside the gene matches: 8. CDR3 amino acids: CASSPASGPKNIQYF. The CDR3 coding sequence is TGTGCCAGCAGCCCTGCTAGCGGGCCTAAAAACATTCAGTACTTC.

The rearrangement uses TRBV21-1 and TRBJ2-7; TRBD1, the table's D call, was not compared with the DNA. TRBV21-1 is assigned pseudogene status. The CDR3 runs 14 residues. The CDR3 loop is CASSTRDRAYEQYF. The CDR3 region has the DNA TGTGCCAGCAGCACCCGGGACAGGGCCTACGAGCAGTACTTC.

Concerning this clone itself: The identical CDR3 is also encoded by other nucleotide sequences in the sample. The chain links TRBV28 to TRBJ2-7, with no clear D. The CDR3 totals 11 residues. V lost 6 bases to trimming and J lost 4 bases, with 7 bases between them. Germline CDR1 and CDR2: MDHEN and SYDVKM. CDR3 region: CASSQFYEQYF. CDR3 nucleotides: TGTGCCAGCAGCCAGTTTTACGAGCAGTACTTC.

The chain links TRBV7-6 to TRBJ2-1; D might be TRBD1 (5 bases). Trimming shortened V by 2 bases and J by 9 bases, and 11 bases separated the two germline ends. CDR1 is SGHVS, CDR2 FNYEAQ, per germline. This CDR3 is 13 amino acids long. The CDR3 DNA is TGTGCCAGCAGCTTACTGGAAGGGGTTGAGCAGTTCTTC. This codes for CASSLLEGVEQFF.

In its sample, this clone was seen a few times. The genes are TRBV5-1 and TRBJ1-4; weak D call: TRBD1 (5 bases). CDR3 length: 14 amino acids. Trimming shortened V by 0 bases and J by 8 bases, and 11 bases separated the two germline ends. CDR1 is SGHRS and CDR2 is YFSETQ in the germline V gene. CDR3 amino acids: CASSLGQLGEKLFF. CDR3 nucleotide sequence: TGCGCCAGCAGCTTGGGACAGCTTGGGGAAAAACTGTTTTTT.

V gene TRBV29-1 combines with J gene TRBJ2-3, with no clear D. The CDR3 is 12 residues long. Trimming left V 5 bases short and J 3 bases short, with 9 bases between. Germline values: CDR1 SQVTM, CDR2 ANQGSEA. CDR3 residues: CSVPVATDTQYF. DNA for the CDR3: TGCAGCGTTCCGGTGGCGACAGATACGCAGTATTTT.

This chain uses TRBV4-1 with TRBJ2-7; 7 bases map to TRBD1. V shed 3 bases, J shed 5 bases, and the junction held 13 bases outside the gene matches. The length of the CDR3 is 16 residues. Looked up from germline, CDR1 is MGHRA and CDR2 is YSYEKL. CDR3 residues: CASSHVLRRQGDEQYF. The CDR3, as DNA: TGCGCCAGCAGCCATGTACTCCGGAGACAGGGCGACGAGCAGTACTTC.

The chain is built from TRBV14 and TRBJ2-3; possible D gene TRBD2, 5 bases. This CDR3 spans 15 amino acids. The germline gives CDR1 SGHDN, CDR2 FVKESK. The ends were cut back, 7 bases at V and 3 bases at J, with 17 bases in the middle. The CDR3 DNA reads TGTGCCAGCACCCCAAGTCCCCGGGATACAGATACGCAGTATTTT. Translation: CASTPSPRDTDTQYF. Full variable domain (rest looked up from reference TRBV14 and TRBJ2-3): EAGVTQFPSHSVIEKGQTVTLRCDPISGHDNLYWYRRVMGKEIKFLLHFVKESKQDESGMPNNRFLAERTGGTYSTLKVQPAELEDSGVYFCASTPSPRDTDTQYFGPGTRLTVL.

To note about this clone: The same CDR3 is also encoded by other DNA sequences in this sample. This chain joins TRBV27 and TRBJ2-7; 12 nucleotides agree with TRBD2. In germline, CDR1 is MNHEY, CDR2 SMNVEV (reference sequence). The ends lost 5 bases at V and 4 bases at J; junction bases unmatched: 6. The CDR3 totals 15 residues. The DNA for the CDR3 is TGTGCCAGCAGTGCCAAGACTAGCGGGAGTTACGAGCAGTACTTC. Its protein product is CASSAKTSGSYEQYF.

This clone has only a few counts. The rearrangement uses TRBV30 and TRBJ1-3; D unclear. The V gene lost 3 bases and the J gene lost 2 bases, with 11 bases spanning the gap. This CDR3 region has 14 residues. Germline V gene lookup returns CDR1 GTSNPN and CDR2 SVGIG (reference sequence). CDR3 in amino acids: CAWRARRTGNTIYF. The CDR3 DNA reads TGTGCCTGGAGGGCCCGCAGGACTGGAAACACCATATATTTT.

The rearrangement links TRBV5-1 to TRBJ2-5, with TRBD1 matching over 7 bases. The germline V gene has CDR1 SGHRS and CDR2 YFSETQ. Trimming took 3 bases from V and 2 from J; bases not matched to a gene: 4. The CDR3 length is 14 residues. CDR3 in DNA: TGCGCCAGCAGCTCGACAGGGCCGCAAGAGACCCAGTACTTC. The encoded protein is CASSSTGPQETQYF.

The genes are TRBV19 and TRBJ1-5; the D gene is possibly TRBD1 (5 bases). This CDR3 is built from 13 residues. V was trimmed by 5 bases and J by 7 bases, leaving 12 bases between them. Germline loops: CDR1 LNHDA, CDR2 SQIVND (reference sequence). CDR3 region: CASSPGMGQPQHF. CDR3 bases: TGTGCCAGTAGTCCAGGGATGGGGCAGCCCCAGCATTTT.